These 13 T cell receptor beta chains came from one sample sequenced in a study of glioma-infiltrating T cells after dendritic cell vaccination. Here immunoSEQ multiplex PCR was the method, and the copy in TCRdb shows in-frame clones only, minus some. The table records 90,000 to 140,000 clones, around 90% of them present only once. Time point denoted: after dendritic cell vaccination, including at tumor progression/relapse. This specimen was blood, taken after dendritic cell vaccination. All receptors derive from a human donor with glioblastoma.

The chain recombines TRBV29-1 with TRBJ1-3, with D unclear. The CDR3 sequence is 15 residues long. Germline-derived CDR1 and CDR2 are SQVTM and ANQGSEA. Trimming left V 0 bases short and J 3 bases short, with 12 bases between. The CDR3 DNA reads TGCAGCGTTGAAGACCTAACGAGTCGTGGAAACACCATATATTTT. Its protein is CSVEDLTSRGNTIYF.

The genes are TRBV5-6 and TRBJ2-2; no reliable D call. The CDR3 has 14 amino acids. Germline CDR1 SGHDT, CDR2 YYEEEE. V lost 4 bases and J lost 5, with 12 bases in between. In DNA, the CDR3 is TGTGCCAGCAGCCGGGTCCCTTTAACCGGGGAGCTGTTTTTT. As protein: CASSRVPLTGELFF.

This clone has a handful of counts. The V gene is TRBV30, the J gene TRBJ2-3; D is perhaps TRBD1 (6 bases). The ends were cut back, 0 bases at V and 0 bases at J, with 13 bases in the middle. Per the germline V gene, CDR1 is GTSNPN and CDR2 is SVGIG (reference sequence). The CDR3 extends over 16 amino acids. The chain's CDR3 is CAWSVETGPSTDTQYF. CDR3 coding DNA: TGTGCCTGGAGTGTTGAGACAGGTCCTAGCACAGATACGCAGTATTTT.

V is TRBV28 and J is TRBJ1-1; a weak D match, TRBD1 (6 bases). The CDR3 is 11 amino acids. With 6 bases removed from V and 8 bases from J, the gap between germline ends came to 10 bases. Germline V gene data show CDR1 as MDHEN and CDR2 as SYDVKM. The CDR3 sequence is CASRSTGEAFF. DNA of the CDR3: TGTGCCAGCAGATCCACAGGGGAAGCTTTCTTT. Using reference TRBV28 and TRBJ1-1 for the parts outside the CDR3, the full variable domain is DVKVTQSSRYLVKRTGEKVFLECVQDMDHENMFWYRQDPGLGLRLIYFSYDVKMKEKGDIPEGYSVSREKKERFSLILESASTNQTSMYLCASRSTGEAFFGQGTRLTVV.

The chain joins TRBV2 to TRBJ1-1, with D possibly matching TRBD1 (5 bases). This CDR3 region has 11 residues. Germline CDR1 is SNHLY and CDR2 is FYNNEI. The germline V and J ends were trimmed by 4 bases and 11 bases, with 11 bases remaining between them. The CDR3 loop reads CASSAGWGAFF. Written as DNA, the CDR3 is TGTGCCAGCAGTGCAGGGTGGGGTGCTTTCTTT.

This clone came up once. The rearrangement uses TRBV2 and TRBJ1-4; 7 positions agree with TRBD1. Germline-derived CDR1 and CDR2 are SNHLY and FYNNEI. J was trimmed by 7 bases and V by 6 bases; bases with no gene match: 2. The CDR3 loop spans 12 amino acids. The CDR3 region has the DNA TGTGCCAGCAGGGGACAGCCTGAAAAACTGTTTTTT. This encodes CASRGQPEKLFF.

This clone appeared a single time. The junction does not match germline at one end; this may be a read error. CDR3 in amino acids: CASSEFRFDERYF. The CDR3 DNA reads as TGTGCCAGCAGTGAATTTCGCTTCGACGAGCGGTACTTC. The chain combines TRBV2 with TRBJ2-7; D gene ambiguous. Germline V gene data show CDR1 as SNHLY and CDR2 as FYNNEI. The CDR3 is made up of 13 amino acids.

The rearrangement joins TRBV7-9 to TRBJ1-3, with 8 positions matching TRBD1. CDR1 SEHNR and CDR2 FQNEAQ come from the germline V gene (reference sequence). The CDR3 spans 15 residues. Unmatched junction bases numbered 2, after V lost 4 bases and J lost 0 bases. The CDR3 region has the DNA TGTGCCAGCAGCTGGGGACAGGTCTCTGGAAACACCATATATTTT. Its protein product is CASSWGQVSGNTIYF. The full variable domain, its missing parts supplied by reference TRBV7-9 and TRBJ1-3, is DTGVSQNPRHKITKRGQNVTFRCDPISEHNRLYWYRQTLGQGPEFLTYFQNEAQLEKSRLLSDRFSAERPKGSFSTLEIQRTEQGDSAMYLCASSWGQVSGNTIYFGEGSWLTVV.

The rearrangement links TRBV2 to TRBJ2-7; D might be TRBD1 (6 bases). The CDR3 loop spans 15 amino acids. Trimming cost V 4 bases and J 2 bases, with 15 bases left between them. Per the germline V gene, CDR1 is SNHLY and CDR2 is FYNNEI. CDR3 sequence (DNA): TGTGCCAGCAGTGTAAGGGGGTCGAGTACCTACGAGCAGTACTTC. Encoded protein: CASSVRGSSTYEQYF. Full variable domain (rest looked up from reference TRBV2 and TRBJ2-7): EPEVTQTPSHQVTQMGQEVILRCVPISNHLYFYWYRQILGQKVEFLVSFYNNEISEKSEIFDDQFSVERPDGSNFTLKIRSTKLEDSAMYFCASSVRGSSTYEQYFGPGTRLTVT.

In this sample, this clone turned up a few times. The V and J genes are TRBV7-2 and TRBJ2-1, with TRBD2 identical over 7 bases. This CDR3 region has 14 residues. Germline trimming cut 4 bases from V and 2 bases from J; bases unmatched to any gene: 2. Germline CDR1 and CDR2: SGHTA and FQGNSA. CDR3 sequence reads: CASSSREAYNEQFF. Written as DNA, the CDR3 is TGTGCCAGCAGCTCCCGGGAGGCCTACAATGAGCAGTTCTTC. The full variable domain, rest sourced from reference TRBV7-2 and TRBJ2-1, is GAGVSQSPSNKVTEKGKDVELRCDPISGHTALYWYRQSLGQGLEFLIYFQGNSAPDKSGLPSDRFSAERTGGSVSTLTIQRTQQEDSAVYLCASSSREAYNEQFFGPGTRLTVL.

V usage is TRBV2 and J usage is TRBJ2-3; D might be TRBD2 (6 bases). Trimming took 3 bases from V and 2 from J, leaving 15 bases between them. Germline CDR1 is SNHLY and CDR2 is FYNNEI. The CDR3 is 16 amino acids. Here the CDR3 reads CASSDLYPSDTDTQYF. CDR3 sequence (DNA): TGTGCCAGCAGTGACCTCTACCCTAGCGACACAGATACGCAGTATTTT.

The sample holds a few counts of this clone. The chain recombines TRBV6-6 with TRBJ2-1; a weak D match, TRBD2 (6 bases). The germline V gene encodes CDR1 MNHNY and CDR2 SVGAGI (reference sequence). V lost 3 bases, J lost 10 bases, and 16 bases lay in between. This CDR3 is 14 amino acids long. The DNA of the CDR3 is TGTGCCAGCAGTTATACGGGAGCATCCAGCGAGCAGTTCTTC. Protein product: CASSYTGASSEQFF.

The CDR3 nucleotides read TGTGCCAGCAGCGTGTTTCCAAGCGGGAGTGAGCAGTTCTTC. This codes for CASSVFPSGSEQFF. The chain has TRBV9 and TRBJ2-1, with 8 nucleotides matching TRBD2. This CDR3 is 14 amino acids long. V shed 2 bases and J 9 bases; nucleotides not matched to a gene: 7. Germline loops: CDR1 SGDLS, CDR2 YYNGEE.